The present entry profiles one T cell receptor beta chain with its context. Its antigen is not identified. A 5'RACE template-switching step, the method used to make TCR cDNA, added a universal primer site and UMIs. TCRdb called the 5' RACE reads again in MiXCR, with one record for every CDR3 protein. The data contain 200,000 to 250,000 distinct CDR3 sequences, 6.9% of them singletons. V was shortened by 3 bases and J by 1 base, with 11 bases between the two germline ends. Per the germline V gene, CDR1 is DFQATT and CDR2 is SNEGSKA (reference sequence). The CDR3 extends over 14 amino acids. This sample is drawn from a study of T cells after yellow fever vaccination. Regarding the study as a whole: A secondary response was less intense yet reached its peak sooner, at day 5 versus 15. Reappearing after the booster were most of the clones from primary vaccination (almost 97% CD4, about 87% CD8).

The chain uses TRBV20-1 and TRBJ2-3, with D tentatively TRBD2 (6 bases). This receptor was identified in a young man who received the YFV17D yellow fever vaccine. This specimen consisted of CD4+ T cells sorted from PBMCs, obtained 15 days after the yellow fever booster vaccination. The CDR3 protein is CSASPAGRTDTQYF. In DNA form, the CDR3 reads TGCAGTGCTAGCCCAGCGGGTCGCACAGATACGCAGTATTTT.